One and the same sample provided the 20 T cell receptor beta chains below, sequenced in a study of shared clonotypes between healthy human individuals. The assay was immunoSEQ multiplex PCR, and TCRdb's table has in-frame clones only and misses some. The table shows some 900,000 clones, with approximately 80% occurring only once. The source material was memory CD4+ T cells sorted from blood. Subset reported: CD45RA-negative fraction. Receptor source: a man younger than 30 in good health.

V usage is TRBV23-1 and J usage is TRBJ2-5; 8 bases match TRBD1. TRBV23-1 falls under the ORF class, with uncertain function. V lost 0 bases and J lost 5; bases outside the gene matches: 8. The CDR3 length is 16 residues. CDR3 DNA sequence: TGCGCCAGCAGTCAATCCATACCCGACAGGGGTGAGACCCAGTACTTC. This encodes CASSQSIPDRGETQYF.

This clone has just a few counts. The J gene is TRBJ2-1, the V gene TRBV27; 9 bases map to TRBD1. The V gene end was trimmed by 5 bases and the J gene end by 7 bases; junction bases not matched to a gene: 15. From germline, CDR1 is MNHEY and CDR2 SMNVEV (reference sequence). This CDR3 contains 17 residues. The CDR3 loop reads CASSPTSSGTGRNEQFF. The CDR3, as DNA: TGTGCCAGCAGTCCGACCTCTTCCGGGACAGGGAGGAATGAGCAGTTCTTC.

This chain connects TRBV2 to TRBJ1-1, with unresolved D. V gave up 4 bases and J gave up 0 bases, with 9 bases separating them. Germline V CDR1 and CDR2: SNHLY, FYNNEI. The CDR3 has 14 amino acids. The CDR3 DNA reads TGTGCCAGCAGTGGGTTTCTGGTGAACACTGAAGCTTTCTTT. This sequence encodes CASSGFLVNTEAFF.

The chain links TRBV7-2 to TRBJ1-1; D is undetermined. CDR3 length: 16 amino acids. Germline V gene data show CDR1 as SGHTA and CDR2 as FQGNSA. Trimming pared 2 bases from V and 0 bases from J, leaving 13 bases between. In nucleotides, the CDR3 is TGTGCCAGCAGCTTATTGTCCCGGGCGGTGAACACTGAAGCTTTCTTT. Amino acid sequence: CASSLLSRAVNTEAFF.

This clone appeared a few times. The chain joins TRBV11-2 to TRBJ1-1; TRBD1 aligns across 8 bases. In germline, CDR1 is SGHAT, CDR2 FQNNGV. J gave up 1 base and V 4 bases, and 5 bases lay outside the gene matches. CDR3 length: 15 amino acids. The CDR3 loop is CASSYTDRANTEAFF. The CDR3 region has the DNA TGTGCCAGCAGCTACACGGACAGGGCGAACACTGAAGCTTTCTTT. Combining the CDR3 with reference TRBV11-2 and TRBJ1-1 gives the whole variable domain EAGVAQSPRYKIIEKRQSVAFWCNPISGHATLYWYQQILGQGPKLLIQFQNNGVVDDSQLPKDRFSAERLKGVDSTLKIQPAKLEDSAVYLCASSYTDRANTEAFFGQGTRLTVV.

The CDR3 nucleotides read TGTGCCAGCAGCCCCCGGGGGACAGATGCCGAGACCCAGTACTTC. This sequence encodes CASSPRGTDAETQYF. The chain employs TRBV11-2 and TRBJ2-5, with D maybe TRBD1 (7 bases). The CDR3 runs 15 residues. Germline V gene data show CDR1 as SGHAT and CDR2 as FQNNGV. Deletions cut 5 bases from V and 5 bases from J, with 18 bases between.

This chain's CDR3 is CAWSDRLAAFF. CDR3 in DNA: TGTGCCTGGAGTGACAGGTTAGCGGCTTTCTTT. The genes are TRBV30 and TRBJ1-1; TRBD1 is a possible D gene (5 bases). This CDR3 is built from 11 residues. From germline, CDR1 is GTSNPN and CDR2 SVGIG (reference sequence). The germline V and J ends were trimmed by 1 base and 11 bases, with 11 bases remaining between them.

The sample holds many counts of this clone. The V and J genes are TRBV5-1 and TRBJ2-5; the D is unclear. The germline V and J ends were trimmed by 6 bases and 4 bases, with 19 bases remaining between them. The germline V gene has CDR1 SGHRS and CDR2 YFSETQ. The CDR3 is made up of 15 amino acids. CDR3 region: CASTSLGLGRETQYF. In nucleotides, the CDR3 is TGCGCCAGCACCTCCCTTGGCCTGGGAAGAGAGACCCAGTACTTC.

A word on this clone: Other DNA sequences in the same sample also yield this CDR3. The chain has TRBV7-9 and TRBJ1-5; tentatively, D is TRBD1 (6 bases). Between the trimmed V and J ends, which lost 5 bases and 1 base, there was a span of 12 bases. CDR3 length equals 15 residues. CDR1 is SEHNR, CDR2 FQNEAQ, per germline (reference sequence). The CDR3 spells CASSRTGGSNQPQHF. The CDR3 DNA reads as TGTGCCAGCAGCCGAACGGGGGGCAGCAATCAGCCCCAGCATTTT. Combining the CDR3 with reference TRBV7-9 and TRBJ1-5 gives the whole variable domain DTGVSQNPRHKITKRGQNVTFRCDPISEHNRLYWYRQTLGQGPEFLTYFQNEAQLEKSRLLSDRFSAERPKGSFSTLEIQRTEQGDSAMYLCASSRTGGSNQPQHFGDGTRLSIL.

V is TRBV2 and J is TRBJ1-5; 11 bases map to TRBD1. Germline CDR1 reads SNHLY; CDR2 reads FYNNEI. V lost 4 bases and J lost 5; bases outside the gene matches: 4. The CDR3 loop spans 15 amino acids. The CDR3 reads CASSGRTGGDQPQHF. CDR3 nucleotides: TGTGCCAGCAGTGGCAGGACAGGGGGCGATCAGCCCCAGCATTTT.

This clone turned up a few times. The chain uses TRBV9 and TRBJ1-3, with 7 nucleotides matching TRBD1. Trimming cost V 3 bases and J 0 bases; bases outside gene matches: 6. This CDR3 region has 16 residues. The V gene's germline CDR1 is SGDLS and CDR2 YYNGEE. CDR3 DNA sequence: TGTGCCAGCAGCGCTCCCGACAGGGTCTCTGGAAACACCATATATTTT. This sequence encodes CASSAPDRVSGNTIYF.

The genes are TRBV5-1 and TRBJ1-2; a possible D gene is TRBD1 (5 bases). This CDR3 spans 15 amino acids. Germline V gives CDR1 SGHRS, CDR2 YFSETQ. V lost 4 bases and J lost 4, with 17 bases in between. This chain's CDR3 is CASSPRGGGVYGYTF. The CDR3 DNA reads as TGCGCCAGCAGCCCCCGTGGGGGGGGTGTCTATGGCTACACCTTC.

J is TRBJ2-2 and V is TRBV25-1; TRBD2 is a possible D gene (6 bases). The germline CDR1 and CDR2 sequences are MGHDK and SYGVNS. The V and J ends lost 8 bases and 6 bases respectively, with 13 bases between them. The length of the CDR3 is 13 residues. The CDR3 DNA reads as TGTGCCAGCTCGATGGGGGGATCCGGGGAGCTGTTTTTT. It codes for CASSMGGSGELFF.

The chain uses TRBV6-5 and TRBJ2-7; perhaps TRBD1 as D (6 bases). Germline V gene sequence: CDR1 MNHEY, CDR2 SVGAGI. This CDR3 is 13 amino acids long. V shed 5 bases and J shed 0 bases, with 8 bases lying between them. The CDR3: CASSRGHSYEQYF. CDR3 nucleotides: TGTGCCAGCAGTAGGGGACACTCCTACGAGCAGTACTTC.

The chain uses TRBV7-9 and TRBJ2-2, with 9 nucleotides matching TRBD1. V was pared by 7 bases and J by 1 base, with 13 bases of the junction left unmatched. Germline V gives CDR1 SEHNR, CDR2 FQNEAQ (reference sequence). This CDR3 spans 18 amino acids. The CDR3: CASTEIRGGQGNTGELFF. The DNA of the CDR3 is TGTGCCAGCACCGAAATCCGAGGGGGACAGGGGAACACCGGGGAGCTGTTTTTT.

The chain couples TRBV6-5 to TRBJ1-2; 8 bases fit TRBD1. Trimming took 4 bases from V and 7 from J; bases not matched to a gene: 5. Germline values: CDR1 MNHEY, CDR2 SVGAGI. The CDR3 has 13 amino acids. CDR3 region: CASSWIDRGGYTF. CDR3 coding DNA: TGTGCCAGCAGTTGGATTGACAGGGGTGGCTACACCTTC.

The chain carries TRBV4-1 and TRBJ2-3; D not resolved. V was clipped by 1 base and J by 3 bases, with 14 bases between them. The length of the CDR3 is 16 residues. The V gene's germline CDR1 is MGHRA and CDR2 YSYEKL. CDR3 sequence (DNA): TGCGCCAGCAGCCAAGTGGTGGGGTGGGGTACAGATACGCAGTATTTT. Translating gives CASSQVVGWGTDTQYF.

The chain employs TRBV7-8 and TRBJ1-5; possible D gene TRBD1, 6 bases. Germline CDR1 reads SGHVS; CDR2 reads FQNEAQ. This CDR3 is 13 amino acids long. The V end lost 1 base, the J end lost 11 bases, and 12 bases lay between the germline ends. The CDR3 DNA reads TGTGCCAGCAGCTTAGTACAGGGTAGGGCCCAGCATTTT. Encoded protein: CASSLVQGRAQHF. The variable domain in full, completed from reference TRBV7-8 and TRBJ1-5, reads GAGVSQSPRYKVAKRGQDVALRCDPISGHVSLFWYQQALGQGPEFLTYFQNEAQLDKSGLPSDRFFAERPEGSVSTLKIQRTQQEDSAVYLCASSLVQGRAQHFGDGTRLSIL.

Concerning this clone itself: A much larger clonotype is one base distant, so this may be a read error. The chain uses TRBV2 and TRBJ1-5; the D gene is possibly TRBD1 (6 bases). CDR1 SNHLY and CDR2 FYNNEI come from the germline V gene. The CDR3 covers 15 residues. V dropped 6 bases and J dropped 0 bases, with 12 bases sitting between them. The CDR3: CASRPGTISNQPQHF. For the CDR3, the DNA is TGTGCCAGCAGACCCGGGACAATTAGCAATCAGCCCCAGCATTTT. Complete variable domain (other parts from reference TRBV2 and TRBJ1-5): EPEVTQTPSHQVTQMGQEVILRCVPISNHLYFYWYRQILGQKVEFLVSFYNNEISEKSEIFDDQFSVERPDGSNFTLKIRSTKLEDSAMYFCASRPGTISNQPQHFGDGTRLSIL.

The chain couples TRBV27 to TRBJ2-7; 7 bases align to TRBD1. This CDR3 contains 14 residues. After removal of 4 bases from V and 1 base from J, the junction contained 4 bases not matched to a gene. Germline V CDR1 and CDR2: MNHEY, SMNVEV (reference sequence). The CDR3 DNA reads as TGTGCCAGCAGTTCAGGGGGACAGTCCTACGAGCAGTACTTC. Residues: CASSSGGQSYEQYF.